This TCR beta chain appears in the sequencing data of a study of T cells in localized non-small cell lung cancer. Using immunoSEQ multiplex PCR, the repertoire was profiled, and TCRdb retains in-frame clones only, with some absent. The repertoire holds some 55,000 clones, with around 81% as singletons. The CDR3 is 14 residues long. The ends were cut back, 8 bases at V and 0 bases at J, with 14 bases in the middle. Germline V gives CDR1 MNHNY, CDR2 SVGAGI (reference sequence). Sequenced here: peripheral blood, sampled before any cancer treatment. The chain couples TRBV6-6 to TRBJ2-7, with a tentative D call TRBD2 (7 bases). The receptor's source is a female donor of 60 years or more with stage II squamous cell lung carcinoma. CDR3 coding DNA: TGTGCCAGCGGGGAGGGGGGGAGCTCCTACGAGCAGTACTTC. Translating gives CASGEGGSSYEQYF.